Following are 16 T cell receptor beta chains from one sample sequenced in a study of blood T cell repertoires in COVID-19 (TCRdb year 2020). Receptor amplification or capture employed the immunoSEQ multiplex PCR assay. Held by TCRdb, this immuneACCESS table contains in-frame sequences only and omits some clones. Under half of the omission traces to an unresolved V gene where checked; the cause of the rest is unknown. For this sample there are roughly 100,000 clones; around 86% appear just once. Around 15% of the sample is taken by the ten largest. Sequences were obtained from peripheral blood. All receptors come from a man aged 50 to 59 with acute or convalescent COVID-19.

The V and J genes are TRBV7-9 and TRBJ2-2, with 8 bases aligning to TRBD1. The CDR3 has 16 residues. V dropped 1 base and J dropped 4; count of bases not matched to a gene: 5. Germline V gene lookup returns CDR1 SEHNR and CDR2 FQNEAQ (reference sequence). CDR3 residues: CASSLVKDRGTGELFF. As DNA, the CDR3 is TGTGCCAGCAGCTTAGTCAAAGACAGGGGCACCGGGGAGCTGTTTTTT. The variable domain in full, with the rest retrieved from reference TRBV7-9 and TRBJ2-2, is DTGVSQNPRHKITKRGQNVTFRCDPISEHNRLYWYRQTLGQGPEFLTYFQNEAQLEKSRLLSDRFSAERPKGSFSTLEIQRTEQGDSAMYLCASSLVKDRGTGELFFGEGSRLTVL.

J is TRBJ1-6 and V is TRBV9, with 8 bases fitting TRBD1. The CDR3 consists of 15 residues. Germline values: CDR1 SGDLS, CDR2 YYNGEE. Trimming at V came to 4 bases and at J to 10 bases, leaving 10 bases not matched to a gene. CDR3 nucleotide sequence: TGTGCCAGCAGCCCCCAACAGGGGGGAGGCTCACCCCTCCACTTT. Translated: CASSPQQGGGSPLHF.

This clone occurred a few times. V gene TRBV19 combines with J gene TRBJ2-7, with D uncertain. CDR3 size: 14 residues. Trimming cost V 1 base and J 0 bases, with 7 bases left between them. Germline V CDR1 and CDR2: LNHDA, SQIVND (reference sequence). The chain's CDR3 is CASSIGSNSYEQYF. In DNA, the CDR3 is TGTGCCAGTAGTATAGGGAGTAACTCCTACGAGCAGTACTTC. The full variable domain, its missing parts supplied by reference TRBV19 and TRBJ2-7, is DGGITQSPKYLFRKEGQNVTLSCEQNLNHDAMYWYRQDPGQGLRLIYYSQIVNDFQKGDIAEGYSVSREKKESFPLTVTSAQKNPTAFYLCASSIGSNSYEQYFGPGTRLTVT.

V and J are TRBV12-5 and TRBJ2-5; 10 bases fit TRBD2. The CDR3 consists of 15 residues. Germline CDR1 LGHNT, CDR2 FRNRAP. The junction had 3 bases not matched to a gene; V was cut back by 1 base and J by 4 bases. The CDR3 DNA is TGTGCTAGTGGTTTGGGACTAGCGGGTGTAGAGACCCAGTACTTC. Its protein is CASGLGLAGVETQYF.

The chain joins TRBV11-2 to TRBJ2-4, with 8 bases lining up with TRBD2. Germline lookup yields CDR1 SGHAT and CDR2 FQNNGV. The CDR3 loop spans 16 amino acids. Trimming took 5 bases from V and 3 from J; bases not matched to a gene: 9. This chain's CDR3 is CASSPAGAGGKNIQYF. DNA of the CDR3: TGTGCCAGCAGCCCAGCGGGAGCCGGGGGCAAAAACATTCAGTACTTC.

This clone was seen a single time. The chain employs TRBV14 and TRBJ1-1; D unresolved. V was trimmed by 4 bases and J by 0 bases, leaving 12 bases between them. From germline, CDR1 is SGHDN and CDR2 FVKESK. CDR3 length equals 15 residues. The CDR3, as DNA: TGTGCCAGCAGCCGCTACAGAAACATGAACACTGAAGCTTTCTTT. Amino acid sequence: CASSRYRNMNTEAFF.

The CDR3 loop is CASSLMAGTGELFF. CDR3 bases: TGTGCCAGCAGCTTAATGGCAGGAACCGGGGAGCTGTTTTTT. The gene calls are TRBV7-9 and TRBJ2-2, with D unclear. CDR3 length: 14 residues. V gave up 2 bases and J gave up 5 bases, with 9 bases separating them. CDR1 SEHNR and CDR2 FQNEAQ come from the germline V gene (reference sequence).

The CDR3 bases are TGCAGCGTTGCCATGAGGGTGGACAGGGTTCATGAGCAGTTCTTC. As protein: CSVAMRVDRVHEQFF. The V call is TRBV29-1, the J call TRBJ2-1; 8 bases are shared with TRBD1. The J segment lost 8 bases and the V segment lost 4 bases, leaving 13 bases of the junction unmatched. From germline, CDR1 is SQVTM and CDR2 ANQGSEA. CDR3 size: 15 residues.

CDR3 residues: CATSRVGGVAYYEQYF. The CDR3 region has the DNA TGTGCCACCAGCAGAGTAGGGGGGGTGGCCTACTACGAGCAGTACTTC. The chain recombines TRBV15 with TRBJ2-7, with a tentative D call TRBD2 (7 bases). This CDR3 is built from 16 residues. V lost 1 base, J lost 3 bases, and 16 bases lay in between. Germline V gene data show CDR1 as LNHNV and CDR2 as YYDKDF (reference sequence).

The chain recombines TRBV4-1 with TRBJ1-3; a weak D match, TRBD1 (5 bases). Germline lookup yields CDR1 MGHRA and CDR2 YSYEKL. The ends were cut back, 0 bases at V and 4 bases at J, with 10 bases in the middle. This CDR3 is 15 amino acids long. CDR3 loop: CASSQDLGHGNTIYF. CDR3 DNA: TGCGCCAGCAGCCAAGATTTGGGGCACGGAAACACCATATATTTT.

This chain links TRBV6-5 with TRBJ2-2; no definite D call. V lost 8 bases and J lost 5, with 9 bases in between. This CDR3 comprises 12 residues. The germline gives CDR1 MNHEY, CDR2 SVGAGI. The CDR3 here is CASVHRTGELFF. The CDR3 bases are TGTGCCAGCGTTCACCGGACCGGGGAGCTGTTTTTT.

This chain connects TRBV2 to TRBJ2-1; 11 bases align to TRBD1. CDR1 and CDR2 from the germline V gene are SNHLY and FYNNEI. V gave up 11 bases and J gave up 4 bases; unmatched junction bases: 4. CDR3 length: 13 residues. The CDR3 sequence: CAWGQGGYNEQFF. Here the CDR3 DNA reads TGTGCCTGGGGACAGGGGGGGTACAATGAGCAGTTCTTC.

The chain uses TRBV19 and TRBJ2-5; 11 nucleotides agree with TRBD2. Germline trimming cut 3 bases from V and 1 base from J; bases unmatched to any gene: 1. The CDR3 contains 15 residues. Germline V gene data show CDR1 as LNHDA and CDR2 as SQIVND (reference sequence). The CDR3 DNA follows: TGTGCCAGTAGTATCCTAGCGGGAGGCCAAGAGACCCAGTACTTC. Translation: CASSILAGGQETQYF.

The J gene is TRBJ1-2, the V gene TRBV27; D gene ambiguous. CDR1 and CDR2 from the germline V gene are MNHEY and SMNVEV (reference sequence). The germline V and J ends were trimmed by 2 bases and 8 bases, with 12 bases remaining between them. The CDR3 spans 13 residues. The CDR3 DNA reads as TGTGCCAGCAGTTTACGTCACGGGTTGGGCTACACCTTC. It is translated as CASSLRHGLGYTF.

The chain employs TRBV28 and TRBJ1-1; a weak D match, TRBD1 (5 bases). Between the trimmed V and J ends, which lost 6 bases and 8 bases, there was a span of 10 bases. Germline V lookup: CDR1 MDHEN, CDR2 SYDVKM. The CDR3 spans 11 residues. Here the CDR3 DNA reads TGTGCCAGCAGGGGGCGTCCCGAAGCTTTCTTT. Its protein is CASRGRPEAFF.

The chain employs TRBV6-2 or TRBV6-3 and TRBJ1-4; 8 bases line up with TRBD1. After removal of 6 bases from V and 6 bases from J, the junction contained 9 bases not matched to a gene. CDR1 and CDR2 (germline): MNHEY, SVGEGT. This CDR3 spans 15 amino acids. CDR3 in amino acids: CASSGGQGHYEKLFF. CDR3 DNA: TGTGCCAGCAGCGGAGGACAGGGCCATTATGAAAAACTGTTTTTT.